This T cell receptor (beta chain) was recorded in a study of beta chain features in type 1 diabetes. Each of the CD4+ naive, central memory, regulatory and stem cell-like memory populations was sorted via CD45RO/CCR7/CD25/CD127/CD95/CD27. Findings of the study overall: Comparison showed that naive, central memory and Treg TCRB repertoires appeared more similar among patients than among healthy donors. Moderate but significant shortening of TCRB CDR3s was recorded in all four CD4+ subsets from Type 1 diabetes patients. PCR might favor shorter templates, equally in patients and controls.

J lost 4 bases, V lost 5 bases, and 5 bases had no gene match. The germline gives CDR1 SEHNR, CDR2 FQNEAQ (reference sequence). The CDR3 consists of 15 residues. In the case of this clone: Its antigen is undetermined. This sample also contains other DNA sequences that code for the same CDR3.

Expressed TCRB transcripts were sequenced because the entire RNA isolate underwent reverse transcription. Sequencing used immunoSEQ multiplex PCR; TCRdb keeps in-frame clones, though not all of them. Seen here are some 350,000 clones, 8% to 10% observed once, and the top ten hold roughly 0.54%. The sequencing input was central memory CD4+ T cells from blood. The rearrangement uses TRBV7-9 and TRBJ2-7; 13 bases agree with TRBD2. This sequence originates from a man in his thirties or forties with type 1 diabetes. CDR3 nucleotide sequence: TGTGCCAGCAGCCCTGGGACTAGCGGGACGTACGAGCAGTACTTC. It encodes CASSPGTSGTYEQYF.